Listed below are T cell receptor beta chains from one sample, sequenced in a study of blood T cell repertoires in COVID-19. Repertoires were generated with immunoSEQ multiplex PCR, while TCRdb's copy carries only in-frame clones and drops some. The table records almost 250,000 clones, around nine tenths of them present only once. The sample was peripheral blood. Receptor source: a woman aged 55 to 70 who had recovered from COVID-19. CDR3s include the opening cysteine and the closing phenylalanine or tryptophan. The order of the fields is D gene, J gene, V gene, clone size, CDR3 length, CDR3 protein, CDR3 DNA. D genes are given only for firm matches. Expanded clones get a size class; other rows say once, few or many, or leave the size out.

>TRBD2|TRBJ2-2|TRBV19|.|17
CASSWPSGGLLAGELFF
TGTGCCAGTAGTTGGCCTAGCGGGGGCCTCCTGGCCGGGGAGCTGTTTTTT
>.|TRBJ1-3|TRBV3-1/TRBV3-2|.|16
CASSQGTDFSGNTIYF
TGTGCCAGCAGCCAAGGCACCGACTTCTCTGGAAACACCATATATTTT
>TRBD2|TRBJ2-3|TRBV9|.|15
CASSRLAGSTDTQYF
TGTGCCAGCAGTAGACTAGCGGGGAGCACAGATACGCAGTATTTT
>.|TRBJ1-1|TRBV3-1/TRBV3-2|.|14
CASSQARGNTEAFF
TGTGCCAGCAGCCAAGCCAGGGGTAACACTGAAGCTTTCTTT
>TRBD2|TRBJ2-7|TRBV2|.|16
CASRQTKAGGWVEQYF
TGTGCCAGCAGACAGACAAAGGCGGGGGGCTGGGTCGAGCAGTACTTC
>.|TRBJ2-5|TRBV19|.|14
CASSIGTLQETQYF
TGTGCCAGTAGTATCGGGACACTCCAAGAGACCCAGTACTTC
>.|TRBJ1-5|TRBV24-1|.|14
CATLGADSNQPQHF
TGTGCCACCCTCGGAGCGGATAGCAATCAGCCCCAGCATTTT
>.|TRBJ2-6|TRBV5-1|.|17
CASSFRQAGSGANVLTF
TGCGCCAGCAGCTTCCGACAGGCTGGCTCTGGGGCCAACGTCCTGACTTTC
>.|TRBJ1-4|TRBV9|once|14
CASSVSGEGEKLFF
TGTGCCAGCAGCGTATCGGGGGAGGGCGAAAAACTGTTTTTT
>TRBD2|TRBJ2-4|TRBV4-3|.|19
CASSQEVGSGAISKNIQYF
TGCGCCAGCAGCCAAGAAGTGGGAAGCGGGGCTATTTCCAAAAACATTCAGTACTTC
>.|TRBJ1-1|TRBV18|.|16
CASSGGGGWWGTEAFF
TGTGCCAGCTCGGGCGGCGGGGGCTGGTGGGGGACTGAAGCTTTCTTT
>TRBD1|TRBJ1-1|TRBV19|.|13
CASSRQGNTEAFF
TGTGCCAGTAGTAGACAGGGCAACACTGAAGCTTTCTTT
>TRBD2|TRBJ2-5|TRBV27|.|15
CASREVAGKQETQYF
TGTGCCAGCAGAGAGGTAGCGGGGAAACAAGAGACCCAGTACTTC
>TRBD1|TRBJ1-4|TRBV6-1|.|16
CASSVDRDSTNEKLFF
TGTGCCAGCAGTGTAGACAGGGACTCAACTAATGAAAAACTGTTTTTT
>.|TRBJ2-3|TRBV7-8|.|16
CASSFVADLTTDTQYF
TGTGCCAGCAGCTTTGTGGCGGATCTAACCACAGATACGCAGTATTTT
>TRBD1|TRBJ2-7|TRBV10-2|.|14
CASRAGQGFYEQYF
TGCGCCAGCAGGGCCGGACAGGGGTTCTACGAGCAGTACTTC
>.|TRBJ2-7|TRBV9|.|16
CASSVNEGSWGNEQYF
TGTGCCAGCAGCGTAAATGAAGGCTCCTGGGGCAACGAGCAGTACTTC
>.|TRBJ2-2|TRBV2|once|14
CASSTGLYTGELFF
TGTGCCAGCAGTACCGGACTTTACACCGGGGAGCTGTTTTTT
>TRBD2|TRBJ2-1|TRBV3-1/TRBV3-2|.|17
CASSSGDAGGRFNEQFF
TGTGCCAGCAGCTCAGGTGATGCGGGGGGGCGTTTCAATGAGCAGTTCTTC
>.|TRBJ2-2|TRBV6-5|.|13
CAIGQGRTGELFF
TGTGCCATCGGACAAGGCCGGACCGGGGAGCTGTTTTTT
>TRBD1|TRBJ1-2|TRBV5-1|.|15
CASSWGPGQISGYTF
TGCGCCAGCAGCTGGGGGCCGGGACAGATCTCTGGCTACACCTTC
>TRBD1|TRBJ1-5|TRBV28|.|19
CASRQRVRDRGLGNQPQHF
TGTGCCAGCAGGCAAAGAGTCCGGGACAGGGGACTCGGCAATCAGCCCCAGCATTTT
>TRBD1|TRBJ1-3|TRBV7-3|.|14
CASSEGTVGNTIYF
TGTGCCAGCAGCGAAGGGACAGTTGGAAACACCATATATTTT
>.|TRBJ1-4|TRBV5-6|.|15
CASSSVRAGWEKLFF
TGTGCCAGCAGTTCCGTCCGGGCGGGTTGGGAAAAACTGTTTTTT
>.|TRBJ1-6|TRBV6-2/TRBV6-3|.|16
CASSRPAGGANSPLHF
TGTGCCAGCAGTCGGCCTGCGGGGGGCGCGAATTCACCCCTCCACTTT
>.|TRBJ1-1|TRBV15|.|13
CATSSMAVYEAFF
TGTGCCACCAGCAGTATGGCAGTATATGAAGCTTTCTTT
>TRBD1|TRBJ1-5|TRBV4-1|.|18
CASSQDRTGGRDNQPQHF
TGCGCCAGCAGCCAAGATAGGACAGGGGGCCGAGACAATCAGCCCCAGCATTTT
>.|TRBJ2-6|TRBV11-3|.|16
CASSSDTSSGANVLTF
TGTGCCAGCAGCTCGGACACAAGCTCTGGGGCCAACGTCCTGACTTTC
>.|TRBJ1-3|TRBV28|.|14
CASIESSSGNTIYF
TGTGCCAGCATCGAGAGTAGCTCTGGAAACACCATATATTTT
>TRBD2|TRBJ2-5|TRBV11-2|.|16
CASSLALAGGRETQYF
TGTGCCAGCAGCTTAGCACTAGCGGGGGGGAGGGAGACCCAGTACTTC
>TRBD1|TRBJ1-5|TRBV10-1|few|17
CACYRDREEVGNQPQHF
TGCGCCTGCTACCGGGACAGGGAGGAAGTCGGCAATCAGCCCCAGCATTTT
>.|TRBJ1-6|TRBV5-6|.|13
CASSVSRAVSLHF
TGTGCCAGCAGCGTCTCCAGGGCTGTGTCCCTCCACTTT
>.|TRBJ1-5|TRBV28|.|18
CASSMTRTADFRNQPQHF
TGTGCCAGCAGTATGACTCGGACAGCCGACTTTCGCAATCAGCCCCAGCATTTT
>.|TRBJ1-2|TRBV28|.|12
CASSSSSYGYTF
TGTGCCAGCAGTTCTTCCAGCTATGGCTACACCTTC
>.|TRBJ1-1|TRBV21-1|.|17
CASSITGDWNLNTEAFF
TGTGCCAGCAGCATAACAGGGGATTGGAACCTGAACACTGAAGCTTTCTTT
>.|TRBJ1-1|TRBV6-5|.|15
CASRPPGQMNTEAFF
TGTGCCAGCAGGCCCCCGGGACAAATGAACACTGAAGCTTTCTTT
>TRBD1|TRBJ1-4|TRBV9|.|15
CASSPTKGGPAKLFF
TGTGCCAGCAGCCCAACGAAAGGGGGCCCTGCAAAACTGTTTTTT
>TRBD1|TRBJ2-2|TRBV13|.|15
CASRTGTGNTGELFF
TGTGCCAGCAGAACCGGGACAGGTAACACCGGGGAGCTGTTTTTT
>TRBD1|TRBJ2-3|TRBV7-3|.|18
CASSLRTGTGALVGTQYF
TGTGCCAGCAGCTTACGAACCGGGACAGGGGCCCTCGTTGGTACGCAGTATTTT
>TRBD1|TRBJ1-2|TRBV7-9|.|16
CASSLGDRGDYYGYTF
TGTGCCAGCAGCTTAGGTGACAGGGGGGATTACTATGGCTACACCTTC
>.|TRBJ2-5|TRBV7-2|.|15
CASSLAGTNAKTQYF
TGTGCCAGCAGCTTAGCAGGGACAAATGCGAAGACCCAGTACTTC
>TRBD2|TRBJ2-5|TRBV5-1|.|17
CASSTLSSGGPQETQYF
TGCGCCAGCAGCACGTTATCTAGCGGGGGGCCCCAAGAGACCCAGTACTTC
>TRBD1|TRBJ1-2|TRBV19|.|14
CASSIPQGGYGYTF
TGTGCCAGTAGTATTCCCCAGGGGGGCTATGGCTACACCTTC
>.|TRBJ2-3|TRBV4-3|.|19
CASSQVWRWSGGSTDTQYF
TGCGCCAGCAGCCAGGTTTGGAGATGGTCGGGGGGCAGCACAGATACGCAGTATTTT
>.|TRBJ2-7|TRBV6-2/TRBV6-3|.|15
CASSYPAGPSYEQYF
TGTGCCAGCAGTTACCCTGCGGGACCTTCCTACGAGCAGTACTTC
>.|TRBJ1-5|TRBV27|.|18
CASSLGALVGGSNQPQHF
TGTGCCAGCAGTTTAGGGGCCCTCGTGGGGGGAAGCAATCAGCCCCAGCATTTT
>.|TRBJ1-2|TRBV7-6|.|14
CASSNPTANYGYTF
TGTGCCAGCAGCAACCCGACAGCTAACTATGGCTACACCTTC
>.|TRBJ2-7|TRBV10-3|.|14
CAISDSMLAYEQYF
TGTGCCATCAGTGATAGTATGCTTGCCTACGAGCAGTACTTC
>.|TRBJ2-7|TRBV9|.|15
CASSARDDGAYEQYF
TGTGCCAGCAGCGCTCGAGACGACGGGGCCTACGAGCAGTACTTC
>TRBD1|TRBJ2-7|TRBV19|.|13
CASRGQGEYEQYF
TGTGCCAGTAGGGGACAGGGGGAATACGAGCAGTACTTC
>TRBD1|TRBJ1-2|TRBV19|.|15
CASSLYRDSSYGYTF
TGTGCCAGTAGTCTCTACCGGGACAGCAGCTATGGCTACACCTTC
>TRBD1|TRBJ1-2|TRBV4-1|.|14
CASSQAGTGYGYTF
TGCGCCAGCAGCCAGGCCGGGACAGGATATGGCTACACCTTC
>.|TRBJ1-1|TRBV4-1|.|17
CASSQSFHMTSNTEAFF
TGCGCCAGCAGCCAATCCTTCCATATGACTTCGAACACTGAAGCTTTCTTT
>TRBD1|TRBJ2-3|TRBV28|.|15
CASSLWGQGTDTQYF
TGTGCCAGCAGTTTATGGGGACAGGGTACAGATACGCAGTATTTT
>.|TRBJ1-1|TRBV27|.|16
CASSLSGVTGNTEAFF
TGTGCCAGCAGTTTAAGCGGAGTGACTGGGAACACTGAAGCTTTCTTT
>.|TRBJ1-1|TRBV28|once|14
CASSRSDRLTEAFF
TGTGCCAGCAGTCGATCGGACAGACTCACTGAAGCTTTCTTT
>.|TRBJ2-5|TRBV6-2/TRBV6-3|.|15
CASSYIVGAQETQYF
TGTGCCAGCAGTTACATCGTGGGGGCGCAAGAGACCCAGTACTTC